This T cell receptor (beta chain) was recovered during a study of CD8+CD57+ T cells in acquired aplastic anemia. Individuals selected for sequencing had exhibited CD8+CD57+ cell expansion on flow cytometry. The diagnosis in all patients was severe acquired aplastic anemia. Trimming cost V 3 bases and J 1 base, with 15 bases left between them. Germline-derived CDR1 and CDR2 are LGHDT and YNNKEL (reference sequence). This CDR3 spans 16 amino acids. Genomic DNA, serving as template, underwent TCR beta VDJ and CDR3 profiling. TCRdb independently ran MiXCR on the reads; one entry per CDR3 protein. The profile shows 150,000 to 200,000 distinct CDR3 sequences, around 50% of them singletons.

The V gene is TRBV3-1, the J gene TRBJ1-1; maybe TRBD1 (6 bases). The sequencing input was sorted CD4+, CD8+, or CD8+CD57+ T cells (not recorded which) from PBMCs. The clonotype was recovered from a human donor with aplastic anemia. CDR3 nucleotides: TGTGCCAGCAGCCAGTCTCGATCGACAGGGAACACTGAAGCTTTCTTT. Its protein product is CASSQSRSTGNTEAFF.